This entry concerns a single T cell receptor (beta chain). V gave up 5 bases and J gave up 11 bases; unmatched junction bases: 8. This CDR3 is built from 12 residues. From germline, CDR1 is MNHEY and CDR2 SVGEGT. Source study methods: Reference gene primer amplification in the assay estimated nucleated cell counts. Clones were read by immunoSEQ multiplex PCR, and TCRdb kept only the in-frame ones, dropping some. The DNA was the basis for D and trimming; V, J and clone size are from that table. The profile shows about 230,000 clones, 65% to 85% of them singletons. This sample was included in a study of blood T cell repertoires in COVID-19. Study-level background: Samples representing acute and convalescent COVID-19 were sourced from the United States, Italy and Spain. PBMCs, B-cell-depleted T cells, or T cells were the source of the cDNA or gDNA that made up the material.

The chain uses TRBV6-2 or TRBV6-3 and TRBJ1-1, with 7 nucleotides matching TRBD1. The sample consisted of peripheral blood. The sequence was collected from a middle-aged man with acute or convalescent COVID-19. CDR3 residues: CASSKADRAAFF. DNA of the CDR3: TGTGCCAGCAGTAAAGCCGACAGGGCGGCTTTCTTT.